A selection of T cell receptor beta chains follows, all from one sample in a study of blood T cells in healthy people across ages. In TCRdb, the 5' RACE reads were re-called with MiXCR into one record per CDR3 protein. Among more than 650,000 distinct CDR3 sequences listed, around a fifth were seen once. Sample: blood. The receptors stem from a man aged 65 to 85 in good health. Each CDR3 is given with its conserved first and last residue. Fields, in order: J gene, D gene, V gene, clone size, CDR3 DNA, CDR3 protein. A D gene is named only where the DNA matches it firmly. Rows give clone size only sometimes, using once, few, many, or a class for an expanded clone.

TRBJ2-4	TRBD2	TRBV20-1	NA	TGCAGTGCTAGTGCTAGCGGCCAACCACTAGCCAAAAACATTCAGTACTTC	CSASASGQPLAKNIQYF
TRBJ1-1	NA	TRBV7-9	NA	TGTGCCAGCAGCTTAGCGGGCAGCCTGAACACTGAAGCTTTCTTT	CASSLAGSLNTEAFF
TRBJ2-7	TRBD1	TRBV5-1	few	TGCGCCAGCAGCCTAACGTGGACAGGGCTGTACGAGCAGTACTTC	CASSLTWTGLYEQYF
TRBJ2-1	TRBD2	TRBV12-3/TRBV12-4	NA	TGTGCCAGCAGATATGTACTAGCGGGAGTGGGCGAGCAGTTCTTC	CASRYVLAGVGEQFF
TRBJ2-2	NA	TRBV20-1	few	TGCAGCACGGCCCAGACGAACACCGGGGAGCTGTTTTTT	CSTAQTNTGELFF
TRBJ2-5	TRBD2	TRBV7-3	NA	TGTGCCAGCAGCTTAAAAGGACGGGAGGGGTATGAGACCCAGTACTTC	CASSLKGREGYETQYF
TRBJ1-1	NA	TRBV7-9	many	TGTGCCAGCAGCTTAGGCCTAATTGAAGCTTTCTTT	CASSLGLIEAFF
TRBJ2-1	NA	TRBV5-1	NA	TGCGCCAGCAGCCCGGTATACAGGGTCGGCTACAATGAGCAGTTCTTC	CASSPVYRVGYNEQFF
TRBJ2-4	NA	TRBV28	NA	TGTGCCAGCAGTACGAGGATGGGGTTTCTGGCCAAAAACATTCAGTACTTC	CASSTRMGFLAKNIQYF
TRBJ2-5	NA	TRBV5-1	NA	TGCGCCAGCAGCTTGATCAGGGAAGAGACCCAGTACTTC	CASSLIREETQYF
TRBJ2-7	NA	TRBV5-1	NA	TGCGCCAGCAGTCCCTTCGCTAGTTCGGCCTACGAGCAGTACTTC	CASSPFASSAYEQYF
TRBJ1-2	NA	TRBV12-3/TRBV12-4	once	TGTGCCAGCAGGCTCACATCAATGAATGCCTATGGCTACACCTTC	CASRLTSMNAYGYTF
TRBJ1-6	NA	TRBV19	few	TGTGCCAGTAGTATGCGGGGGAATTCACCCCTCCACTTT	CASSMRGNSPLHF
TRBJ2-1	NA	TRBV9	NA	TGTGCCAGCAGCGCCCTCCCGGGTGGATCGGATGAGCAGTTCTTC	CASSALPGGSDEQFF
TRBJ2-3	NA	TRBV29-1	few	TGCAGCAATTTGAGGGAGTCGGATACGCAGTATTTT	CSNLRESDTQYF
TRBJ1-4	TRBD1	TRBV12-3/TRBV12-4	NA	TGTGCCAGCAAAACCCAGAGACAGGGGGATGAAAAACTGTTTTTT	CASKTQRQGDEKLFF
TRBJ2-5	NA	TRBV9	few	TGTGCCAGCAGCCCCTTCGGCGGGGCCCAAGAGACCCAGTACTTC	CASSPFGGAQETQYF
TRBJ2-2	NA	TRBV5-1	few	TGCGCCAGCAGCTTCGTCCTTGGCGCCGGGGAGCTGTTTTTT	CASSFVLGAGELFF
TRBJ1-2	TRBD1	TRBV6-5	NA	TGTGCCAGCAGTCGGGACAGGGTAGGTGGCTACACCTTC	CASSRDRVGGYTF
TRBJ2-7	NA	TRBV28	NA	TGTGCCAGCACCCCAGGCGGTAGGTACGAGCAGTACTTC	CASTPGGRYEQYF
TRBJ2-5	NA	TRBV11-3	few	TGTGCCAGCAGCTTAAGGCAGAACCAAGAGACCCAGTACTTC	CASSLRQNQETQYF
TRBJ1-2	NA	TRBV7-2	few	TGTGCCAGCAGCTTATTGGCAGTCTATGGCTACACCTTC	CASSLLAVYGYTF
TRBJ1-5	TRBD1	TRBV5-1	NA	TGCGCCAGCAGCCCAGGGACAGGGCTGGGCAATCAGCCCCAGCATTTT	CASSPGTGLGNQPQHF
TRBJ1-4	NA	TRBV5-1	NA	TGCGCCAGCAGCTGGAACGTGGGGGAAAAACTGTTTTTT	CASSWNVGEKLFF
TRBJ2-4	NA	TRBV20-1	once	TGCAGTGCCGACCCGACAGGAGCCAAAAACATTCACTACTTC	CSADPTGAKNIHYF
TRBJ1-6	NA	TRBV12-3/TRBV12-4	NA	TGTGCCAGCAGTTTATGGGACCTCGGGGGTCATTCACCCCTCCACTTT	CASSLWDLGGHSPLHF
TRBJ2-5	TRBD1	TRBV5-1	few	TGCGCCAGCAGCTTACAGGGGGCGACCGATCAAGAGACCCAGTACTTC	CASSLQGATDQETQYF
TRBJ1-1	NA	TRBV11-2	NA	TGTGCCAGCAGCTTACCTTACACTGAAGCTTTCTTT	CASSLPYTEAFF
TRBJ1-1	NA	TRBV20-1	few	TGCAGTGCCATCCCTGGGAACATGAACACTGAAGCTTTCTTT	CSAIPGNMNTEAFF
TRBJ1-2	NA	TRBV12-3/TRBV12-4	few	TGTGCCAGCAGTCCGCTACTTAGACAGCGCGCTAACTATGGCTACACCTTC	CASSPLLRQRANYGYTF
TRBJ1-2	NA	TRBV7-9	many	TGTGCCAGCAGCTCAAGTGACTATGGCTACACCTTC	CASSSSDYGYTF
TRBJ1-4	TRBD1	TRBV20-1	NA	TGCAGTGCTAGATCCCAGGGGGTTGGGGAACTGTTTTTT	CSARSQGVGELFF
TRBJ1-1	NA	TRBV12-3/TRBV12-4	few	TGTGCCAGCAGTTTTGGCTGGGTTTCTAGGGGCACTGAAGCTTTCTTT	CASSFGWVSRGTEAFF
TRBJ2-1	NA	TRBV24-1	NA	TGTGCCACCAGTGACCCAAGCCGGGACTGGAATGAGCAGTTCTTC	CATSDPSRDWNEQFF
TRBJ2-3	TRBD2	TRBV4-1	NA	TGCGCCAGCAGCCAAGACAGGACTAGAGGAGGGGCAGATACGCAGTATTTT	CASSQDRTRGGADTQYF
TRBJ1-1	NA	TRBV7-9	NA	TGTGCCAGCAGCTTTGGGGCGGACACTGAAGCTTTCTTT	CASSFGADTEAFF
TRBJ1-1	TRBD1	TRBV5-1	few	TGCGCCAGCAGCGCAGGGACAGGGGTATATCGCAACACTGAAGCTTTCTTT	CASSAGTGVYRNTEAFF
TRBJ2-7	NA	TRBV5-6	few	TGTGCCAGCAGCTCATTCTTTCAGGTTACCTACGAGCAGTACTTC	CASSSFFQVTYEQYF
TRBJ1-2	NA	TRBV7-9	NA	TGTGCCAGCAGCTTAGGATCGGCGGGCTCCTATGGCTACACCTTC	CASSLGSAGSYGYTF
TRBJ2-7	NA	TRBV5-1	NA	TGCGCCAGCAGGACAACCTACGAGCAGTACTTC	CASRTTYEQYF
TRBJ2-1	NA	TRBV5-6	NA	TGTGCCAGCAGCCCCTGGGGTGTGGTCTACAATGAGCAGTTCTTC	CASSPWGVVYNEQFF